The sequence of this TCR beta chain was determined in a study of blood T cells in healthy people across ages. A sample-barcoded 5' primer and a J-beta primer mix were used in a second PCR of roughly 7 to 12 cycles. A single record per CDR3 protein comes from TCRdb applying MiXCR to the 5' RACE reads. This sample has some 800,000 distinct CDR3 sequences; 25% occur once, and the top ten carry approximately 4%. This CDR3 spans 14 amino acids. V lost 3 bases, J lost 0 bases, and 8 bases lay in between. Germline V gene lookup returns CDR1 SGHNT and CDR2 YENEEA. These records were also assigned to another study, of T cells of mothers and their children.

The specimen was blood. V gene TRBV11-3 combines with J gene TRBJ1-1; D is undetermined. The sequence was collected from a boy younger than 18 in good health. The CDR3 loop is CASSFQGMNTEAFF. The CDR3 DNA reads TGTGCCAGCAGCTTCCAAGGGATGAACACTGAAGCTTTCTTT.